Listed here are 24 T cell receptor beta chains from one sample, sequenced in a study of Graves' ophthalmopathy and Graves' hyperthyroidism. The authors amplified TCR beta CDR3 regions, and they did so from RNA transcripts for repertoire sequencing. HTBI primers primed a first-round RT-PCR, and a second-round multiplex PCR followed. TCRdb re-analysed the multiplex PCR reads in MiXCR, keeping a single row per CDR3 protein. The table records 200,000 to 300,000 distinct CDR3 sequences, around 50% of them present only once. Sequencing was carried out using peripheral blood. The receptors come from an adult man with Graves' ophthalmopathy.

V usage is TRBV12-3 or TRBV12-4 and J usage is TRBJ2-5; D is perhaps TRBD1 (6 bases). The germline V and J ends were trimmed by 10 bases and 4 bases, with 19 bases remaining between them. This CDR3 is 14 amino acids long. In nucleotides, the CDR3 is TGTGCCATCGCGTATGCAGGGGTACGAGAGACCCAGTACTTC. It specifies CAIAYAGVRETQYF.

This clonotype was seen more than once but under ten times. CDR3 amino acids: CASSRRGAGDNSPLHF. The CDR3, as DNA: TGCGCCAGCAGCCGCCGCGGGGCAGGGGATAATTCACCCCTCCACTTT. This chain connects TRBV5-1 to TRBJ1-6, with D possibly matching TRBD1 (6 bases). Germline V lookup: CDR1 SGHRS, CDR2 YFSETQ. CDR3 length: 16 residues. Deletions cut 4 bases from V and 5 bases from J, with 16 bases between.

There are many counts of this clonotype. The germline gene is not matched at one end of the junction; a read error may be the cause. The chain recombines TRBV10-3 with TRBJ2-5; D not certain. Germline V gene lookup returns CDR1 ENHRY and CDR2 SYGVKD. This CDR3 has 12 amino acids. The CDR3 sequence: CAISEGGEAQYF. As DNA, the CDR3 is TGTGCCATCAGTGAGGGCGGAGAGGCCCAGTACTTC.

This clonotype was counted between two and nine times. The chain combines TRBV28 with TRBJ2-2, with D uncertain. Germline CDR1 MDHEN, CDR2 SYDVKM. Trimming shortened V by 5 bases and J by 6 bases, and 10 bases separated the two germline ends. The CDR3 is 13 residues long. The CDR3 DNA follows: TGTGCCAGCAGTCCTCGCAGGTCCGGGGAGCTGTTTTTT. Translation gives CASSPRRSGELFF.

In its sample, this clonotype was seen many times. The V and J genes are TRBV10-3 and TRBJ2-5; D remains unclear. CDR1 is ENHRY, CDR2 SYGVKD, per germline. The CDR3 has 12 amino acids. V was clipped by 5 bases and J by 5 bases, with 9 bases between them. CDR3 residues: CAISPQQETQYF. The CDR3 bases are TGTGCCATCAGTCCACAGCAGGAGACCCAGTACTTC.

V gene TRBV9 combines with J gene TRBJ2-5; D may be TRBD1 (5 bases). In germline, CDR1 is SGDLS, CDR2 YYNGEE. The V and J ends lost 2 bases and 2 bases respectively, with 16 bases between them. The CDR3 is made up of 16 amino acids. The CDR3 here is CASSVSLSDSQETQYF. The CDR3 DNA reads TGTGCCAGCAGCGTCTCCTTGTCTGACAGTCAAGAGACCCAGTACTTC.

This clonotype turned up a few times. The CDR3, as DNA: TGTGCCAGCCGTCAAGAGACCCAGTACTTC. This encodes CASRQETQYF. The chain recombines TRBV10-3 with TRBJ2-5; D not resolved. Trimming removed 10 bases from V and 2 bases from J, with 5 bases in between. This CDR3 comprises 10 residues. From germline, CDR1 is ENHRY and CDR2 SYGVKD.

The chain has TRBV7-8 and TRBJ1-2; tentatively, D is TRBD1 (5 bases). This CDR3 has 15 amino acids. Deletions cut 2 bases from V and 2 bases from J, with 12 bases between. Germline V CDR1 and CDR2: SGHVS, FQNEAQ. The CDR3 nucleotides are TGTGCCAGCAGCTTAACCCCGGGGGGGAACTATGGCTACACCTTC. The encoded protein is CASSLTPGGNYGYTF.

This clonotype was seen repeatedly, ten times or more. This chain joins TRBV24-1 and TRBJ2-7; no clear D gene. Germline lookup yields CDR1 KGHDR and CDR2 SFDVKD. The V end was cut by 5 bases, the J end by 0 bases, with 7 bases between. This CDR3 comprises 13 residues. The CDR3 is CATSADTSYEQYF. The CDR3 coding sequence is TGTGCCACCAGTGCCGACACCTCCTACGAGCAGTACTTC.

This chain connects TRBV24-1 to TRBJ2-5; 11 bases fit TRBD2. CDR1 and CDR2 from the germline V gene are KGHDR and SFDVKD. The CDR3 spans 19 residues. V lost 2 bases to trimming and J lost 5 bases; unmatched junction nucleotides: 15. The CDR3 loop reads CATSDSGTSGHWGRETQYF. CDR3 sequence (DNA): TGTGCCACCAGTGATTCCGGGACTAGCGGTCACTGGGGGCGGGAGACCCAGTACTTC.

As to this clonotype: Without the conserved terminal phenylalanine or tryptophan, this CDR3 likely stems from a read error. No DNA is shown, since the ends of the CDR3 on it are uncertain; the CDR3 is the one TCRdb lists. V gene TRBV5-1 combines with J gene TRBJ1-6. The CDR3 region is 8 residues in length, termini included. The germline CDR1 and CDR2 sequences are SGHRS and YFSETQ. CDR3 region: CASSPRDS.

The CDR3 spells CASSSTGTPPYEQYF. CDR3 bases: TGCGCCAGCAGCTCGACCGGGACCCCGCCCTACGAGCAGTACTTC. V usage is TRBV5-1 and J usage is TRBJ2-7; D may correspond to TRBD1 or TRBD2 (5 bases each). The germline gives CDR1 SGHRS, CDR2 YFSETQ. Trimming shortened V by 3 bases and J by 2 bases, and 15 bases separated the two germline ends. The CDR3 spans 15 residues.

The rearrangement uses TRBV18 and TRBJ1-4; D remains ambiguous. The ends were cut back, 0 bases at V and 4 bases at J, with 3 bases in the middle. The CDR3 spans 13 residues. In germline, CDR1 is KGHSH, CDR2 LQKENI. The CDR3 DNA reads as TGTGCCAGCTCACCACCGAGTAATGAAAAACTGTTTTTT. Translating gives CASSPPSNEKLFF.

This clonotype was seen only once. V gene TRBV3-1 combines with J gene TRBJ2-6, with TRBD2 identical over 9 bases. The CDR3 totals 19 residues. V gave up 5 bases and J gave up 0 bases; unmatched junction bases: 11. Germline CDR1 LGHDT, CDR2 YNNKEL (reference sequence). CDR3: CASSGSLFSGGSGANVLTF. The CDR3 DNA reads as TGTGCCAGCAGCGGCTCCCTATTTAGCGGGGGCTCTGGGGCCAACGTCCTGACTTTC. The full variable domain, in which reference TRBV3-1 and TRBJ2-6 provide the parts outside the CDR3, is DTAVSQTPKYLVTQMGNDKSIKCEQNLGHDTMYWYKQDSKKFLKIMFSYNNKELIINETVPNRFSPKSPDKAHLNLHINSLELGDSAVYFCASSGSLFSGGSGANVLTFGAGSRLTVL.

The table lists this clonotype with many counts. For the CDR3, the DNA is TGTGCCAGCAGCTTATTTCCCGGAAGAGTCTCGAGCTCTGGGGCCAACGTCCTGACTTTC. Encoded protein: CASSLFPGRVSSSGANVLTF. This rearrangement joins TRBV7-6 to TRBJ2-6; no clear D gene. The CDR3 is made up of 20 amino acids. V lost 2 bases and J 0 bases, leaving 20 bases between the germline ends. Looked up from germline, CDR1 is SGHVS and CDR2 is FNYEAQ.

CDR3 region: CASSKSRGREKLFF. Here the CDR3 DNA reads TGTGCCAGCAGCAAATCCAGGGGGCGGGAAAAACTGTTTTTT. V gene TRBV12-3 or TRBV12-4 combines with J gene TRBJ1-4, with TRBD1 matching over 8 bases. V trimming: 6 bases; J trimming: 8 bases; junction bases outside the gene matches: 8. The CDR3 totals 14 residues.

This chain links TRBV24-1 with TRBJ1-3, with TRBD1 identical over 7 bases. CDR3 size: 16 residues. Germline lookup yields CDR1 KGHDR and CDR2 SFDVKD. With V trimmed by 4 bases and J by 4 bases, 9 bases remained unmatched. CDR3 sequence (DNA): TGTGCCACCAGTGACCCGAGGGTACAGGGGGGAAACACCATATATTTT. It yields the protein CATSDPRVQGGNTIYF.

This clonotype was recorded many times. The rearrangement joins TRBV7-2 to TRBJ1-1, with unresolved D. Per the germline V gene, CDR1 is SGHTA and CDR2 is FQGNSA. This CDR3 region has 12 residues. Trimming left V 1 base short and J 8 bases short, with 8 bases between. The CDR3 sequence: CASSLVEREAFF. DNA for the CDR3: TGTGCCAGCAGCTTAGTCGAGCGGGAAGCTTTCTTT. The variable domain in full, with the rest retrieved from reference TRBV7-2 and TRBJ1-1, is GAGVSQSPSNKVTEKGKDVELRCDPISGHTALYWYRQSLGQGLEFLIYFQGNSAPDKSGLPSDRFSAERTGGSVSTLTIQRTQQEDSAVYLCASSLVEREAFFGQGTRLTVV.

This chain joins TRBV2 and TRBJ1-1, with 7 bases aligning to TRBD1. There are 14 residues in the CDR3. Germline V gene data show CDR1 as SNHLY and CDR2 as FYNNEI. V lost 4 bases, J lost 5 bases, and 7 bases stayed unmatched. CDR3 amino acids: CASSVDRVRTEAFF. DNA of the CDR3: TGTGCCAGCAGTGTAGACAGGGTGCGGACTGAAGCTTTCTTT.

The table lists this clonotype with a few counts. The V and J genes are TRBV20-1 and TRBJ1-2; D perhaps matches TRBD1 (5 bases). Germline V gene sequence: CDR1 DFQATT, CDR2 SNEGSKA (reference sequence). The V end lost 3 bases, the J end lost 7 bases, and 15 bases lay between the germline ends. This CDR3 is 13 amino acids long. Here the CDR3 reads CSASTRGPSGYTF. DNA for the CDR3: TGCAGTGCTAGTACCCGGGGACCCTCTGGCTACACCTTC.

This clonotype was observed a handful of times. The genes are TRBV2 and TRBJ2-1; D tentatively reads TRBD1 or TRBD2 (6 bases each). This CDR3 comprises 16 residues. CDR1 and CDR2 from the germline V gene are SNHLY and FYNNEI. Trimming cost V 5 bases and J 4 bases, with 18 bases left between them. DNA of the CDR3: TGTGCCAGCAGTTCCCTAGGAGGGCAGGGGTACAATGAGCAGTTCTTC. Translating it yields CASSSLGGQGYNEQFF.

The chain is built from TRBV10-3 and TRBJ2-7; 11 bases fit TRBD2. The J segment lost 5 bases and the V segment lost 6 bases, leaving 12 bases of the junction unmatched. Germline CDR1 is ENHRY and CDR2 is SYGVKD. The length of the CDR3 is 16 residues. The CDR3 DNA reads TGTGCCATCAGACCCCGGGGGCTAGCGGGGGGCAACGAGCAGTACTTC. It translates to CAIRPRGLAGGNEQYF.

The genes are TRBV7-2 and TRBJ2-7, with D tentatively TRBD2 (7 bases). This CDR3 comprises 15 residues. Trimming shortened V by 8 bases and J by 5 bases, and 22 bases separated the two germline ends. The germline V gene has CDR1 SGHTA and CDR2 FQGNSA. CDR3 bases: TGTGCCAGCGGGTCCACGGGGGGCCGACCCAACGAGCAGTACTTC. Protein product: CASGSTGGRPNEQYF.

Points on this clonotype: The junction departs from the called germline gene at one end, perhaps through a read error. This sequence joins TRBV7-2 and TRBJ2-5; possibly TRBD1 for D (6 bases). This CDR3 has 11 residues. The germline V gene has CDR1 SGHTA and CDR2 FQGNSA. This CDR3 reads CASSITGNAFF. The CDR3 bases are TGTGCCAGCAGCATCACAGGGAATGCGTTCTTC.